One and the same sample provided the 32 T cell receptor beta chains below, sequenced in a study of CD8+CD57+ T cells in acquired aplastic anemia. Patients chosen for sequencing had CD8+CD57+ cells that had expanded, as shown by flow cytometry. The TCR beta profiling, which covered VDJ combination and CDR3 sequence, was carried out using genomic DNA as the template. TCRdb re-analysed the reads in MiXCR, keeping a single row per CDR3 protein. The sample includes 450,000 to 550,000 distinct CDR3 sequences, more than 25% of them seen just once. Sequenced: sorted CD4+, CD8+, or CD8+CD57+ T cells (not recorded which) from PBMCs. Receptors originate from a human donor with aplastic anemia.

This clonotype was seen only a few times. The V and J genes are TRBV2 and TRBJ1-2; possibly TRBD1 for D (6 bases). The CDR3 runs 13 residues. From germline, CDR1 is SNHLY and CDR2 FYNNEI. V was cut by 6 bases and J by 8 bases, with 16 bases left in between. DNA of the CDR3: TGTGCCAGCAGCAAGACAGGTCCCTCCGGCTACACCTTC. This translates into CASSKTGPSGYTF.

This clonotype appeared a few times. This chain joins TRBV5-1 and TRBJ2-2, with D hard to call. Germline lookup yields CDR1 SGHRS and CDR2 YFSETQ. CDR3 length: 14 residues. Trimming stripped 4 bases from V and 7 bases from J, with 14 bases between. CDR3: CASSHLESGGELFF. The CDR3 nucleotides are TGCGCCAGCAGCCACCTGGAGAGTGGCGGGGAGCTGTTTTTT.

This clonotype was seen more than once but under ten times. The rearrangement uses TRBV20-1 and TRBJ2-2; 11 bases match TRBD2. This CDR3 has 17 amino acids. V shed 4 bases and J 5 bases; nucleotides not matched to a gene: 12. Germline V lookup: CDR1 DFQATT, CDR2 SNEGSKA (reference sequence). CDR3 sequence reads: CSAKWLSSGRGTGELFF. The CDR3 region has the DNA TGCAGTGCTAAGTGGTTGAGTAGCGGGAGGGGAACCGGGGAGCTGTTTTTT.

The chain couples TRBV10-2 to TRBJ1-2, with D unresolved. Germline CDR1 is WSHSY and CDR2 is SAAADI. Trimming shortened V by 7 bases and J by 8 bases, and 11 bases separated the two germline ends. The CDR3 sequence is 11 residues long. The CDR3 spells CASTPPAGYTF. The CDR3 DNA sequence: TGCGCCAGCACTCCTCCAGCGGGCTACACCTTC.

This clonotype was counted ten times or more. The rearrangement joins TRBV7-2 to TRBJ1-5, with D possibly being TRBD1 (5 bases). The CDR3 totals 14 residues. The V gene lost 5 bases and the J gene lost 10 bases, with 18 bases spanning the gap. Germline CDR1 SGHTA, CDR2 FQGNSA. The CDR3 coding sequence is TGTGCCAGCAGCCCGGTGGGGGAGGGTGGACCCCAGCATTTT. It yields the protein CASSPVGEGGPQHF. Variable domain in full (rest from reference TRBV7-2 and TRBJ1-5): GAGVSQSPSNKVTEKGKDVELRCDPISGHTALYWYRQSLGQGLEFLIYFQGNSAPDKSGLPSDRFSAERTGGSVSTLTIQRTQQEDSAVYLCASSPVGEGGPQHFGDGTRLSIL.

The V call is TRBV29-1, the J call TRBJ1-5; no firm D call. This CDR3 has 14 amino acids. V lost 6 bases and J lost 0, with 12 bases in between. Looked up from germline, CDR1 is SQVTM and CDR2 is ANQGSEA. CDR3 sequence (DNA): TGCAGCGTCGAGACGGGAAGTAGCAATCAGCCCCAGCATTTT. Protein sequence: CSVETGSSNQPQHF.

This chain joins TRBV12-3 or TRBV12-4 and TRBJ2-7; D ambiguous. V lost 0 bases and J 6 bases, leaving 9 bases between the germline ends. This CDR3 spans 13 amino acids. The CDR3 DNA follows: TGTGCCAGCAGTTTAGCAGGTACCGGCGAGCAGTACTTC. It is translated as CASSLAGTGEQYF.

This clonotype has ten or more counts. V and J are TRBV2 and TRBJ2-1; either TRBD1 or TRBD2 may supply D (6 bases each). Germline V lookup: CDR1 SNHLY, CDR2 FYNNEI. The ends were cut back, 3 bases at V and 4 bases at J, with 13 bases in the middle. The CDR3 consists of 15 residues. DNA for the CDR3: TGTGCCAGCAGTGAGGGGGCGGGGTGGTACAATGAGCAGTTCTTC. This codes for CASSEGAGWYNEQFF.

The V and J genes are TRBV30 and TRBJ1-2; D is uncertain. This CDR3 comprises 13 residues. Germline assignment: CDR1 GTSNPN and CDR2 SVGIG (reference sequence). Trimming removed 0 bases at V and 7 bases at J, with 12 bases between. CDR3 sequence (DNA): TGTGCCTGGAGTGTACGAGACACGGGTGGCTACACCTTC. This encodes CAWSVRDTGGYTF.

This clonotype was detected a few times. The V and J genes are TRBV7-8 and TRBJ2-5, with D perhaps matching TRBD2 (7 bases). The CDR3 contains 15 residues. Per germline, CDR1 SGHVS and CDR2 FQNEAQ. V lost 3 bases, J lost 2 bases, and 13 bases lay in between. CDR3 nucleotides: TGTGCCAGCAGCTTGCCAAGGGGGGGGCAAGAGACCCAGTACTTC. This codes for CASSLPRGGQETQYF.

The chain uses TRBV7-2 and TRBJ2-5; the D is unclear. The CDR3 extends over 15 amino acids. CDR1 and CDR2 from the germline V gene are SGHTA and FQGNSA. The V end lost 4 bases, the J end lost 9 bases, and 21 bases lay between the germline ends. The CDR3 DNA is TGTGCCAGCAGCTCTCCGACGTATAGCAATCAGCCCCAGTACTTC. It yields the protein CASSSPTYSNQPQYF.

This clonotype has at least ten counts. The gene calls are TRBV5-8 and TRBJ2-7; D remains ambiguous. Germline V CDR1 and CDR2: SGHTS, YDEGEE. The V end lost 4 bases, the J end lost 7 bases, and 15 bases lay between the germline ends. The CDR3 has 13 amino acids. CDR3: CASSREGLGEQYF. The CDR3 DNA is TGTGCCAGCAGCCGAGAAGGCTTGGGGGAGCAGTACTTC.

This clonotype was detected a few times. The rearrangement uses TRBV30 and TRBJ1-2; D unresolved. The CDR3 runs 10 residues. Looked up from germline, CDR1 is GTSNPN and CDR2 is SVGIG (reference sequence). V lost 5 bases and J lost 7, with 8 bases in between. The CDR3 region is CAWGSLGYTF. CDR3 nucleotides: TGTGCCTGGGGCAGCCTTGGCTACACCTTC.

In regard to this clonotype: A much larger clone is a single base away; this may be a read error. A read error is likely, as this CDR3 ends without the conserved phenylalanine or tryptophan. The DNA is omitted, as the CDR3 cannot be located on it reliably, and the CDR3 follows TCRdb's listing. V and J are TRBV5-6 and TRBJ2-5; the table assigns TRBD2, which was not confirmed against the DNA. Both ends counted, the CDR3 spans 11 residues. Germline V lookup: CDR1 SGHDT, CDR2 YYEEEE. The chain's CDR3 is CASSLSRELSS.

This clonotype was seen more than once but under ten times. The chain couples TRBV25-1 to TRBJ2-7; the D is unclear. Germline assignment: CDR1 MGHDK and CDR2 SYGVNS. The CDR3 length is 14 residues. Trimming left V 4 bases short and J 1 base short, with 11 bases between. The CDR3 loop reads CASSGSDRSYEQYF. The CDR3 DNA sequence: TGTGCCAGCAGTGGATCCGACCGTTCCTACGAGCAGTACTTC.

This clonotype was detected once. The V gene is TRBV2, the J gene TRBJ2-7; TRBD2 agrees at 7 bases. CDR3 size: 15 residues. Germline CDR1 and CDR2: SNHLY and FYNNEI. Germline trimming cut 6 bases from V and 1 base from J; bases unmatched to any gene: 9. In nucleotides, the CDR3 is TGTGCCAGCAGCACCGGAATAGCGGGTTCCTACGAGCAGTACTTC. It yields the protein CASSTGIAGSYEQYF.

In the case of this clonotype: The germline gene is not matched at one end of the junction; a read error may be the cause. V and J are TRBV5-6 and TRBJ1-2; TRBD1 matches at 7 bases. Per the germline V gene, CDR1 is SGHDT and CDR2 is YYEEEE. This CDR3 comprises 15 residues. The CDR3 sequence is CASSFNRGSGCGCTF. CDR3 coding DNA: TGTGCCAGCAGCTTCAACAGGGGATCGGGCTGTGGCTGCACCTTC.

This clonotype was seen a single time. Relative to the germline gene, one junction end is altered; a read error may explain this. This chain uses TRBV14 with TRBJ2-1, with D possibly TRBD1 on 5 matching bases. The CDR3 contains 16 residues. Germline-derived CDR1 and CDR2 are SGHDN and FVKESK. CDR3: CASNQDWRQSYNEQFF. The CDR3, as DNA: TGTGCCAGCAACCAAGATTGGAGACAGAGCTACAATGAGCAGTTCTTC.

This clonotype was counted many times. The chain links TRBV25-1 to TRBJ1-2; tentatively, D is TRBD1 (6 bases). CDR1 is MGHDK, CDR2 SYGVNS, per germline. V dropped 6 bases and J dropped 7 bases, with 15 bases sitting between them. The CDR3 runs 13 residues. CDR3 sequence: CASSIGTLGGYTF. The CDR3 region has the DNA TGTGCCAGCAGCATCGGGACATTGGGTGGCTACACCTTC.

This clonotype was counted many times. The genes are TRBV12-3 or TRBV12-4 and TRBJ1-1, with unresolved D. There are 13 residues in the CDR3. Trimming removed 6 bases from V and 2 bases from J, with 10 bases in between. DNA for the CDR3: TGTGCCAGCAGCTTCTCCGGTAACACTGAAGCTTTCTTT. Its protein is CASSFSGNTEAFF.

This clonotype was counted many times. The rearrangement joins TRBV7-8 to TRBJ2-7, with D possibly matching TRBD2 (6 bases). The CDR3 totals 14 residues. Germline-derived CDR1 and CDR2 are SGHVS and FQNEAQ. V was pared by 4 bases and J by 7 bases, with 17 bases between. The CDR3 here is CASSSGTGVMEQYF. CDR3 DNA: TGTGCCAGCAGCTCCGGGACTGGTGTGATGGAGCAGTACTTC.

V usage is TRBV2 and J usage is TRBJ1-1; D gene uncertain. Trimming left V 7 bases short and J 3 bases short, with 12 bases between. Germline assignment: CDR1 SNHLY and CDR2 FYNNEI. This CDR3 spans 13 amino acids. The CDR3: CASTVSRDTEAFF. CDR3 bases: TGTGCCAGCACAGTAAGTAGGGACACTGAAGCTTTCTTT.

In this sample, this clonotype turned up a few times. This chain links TRBV5-1 with TRBJ1-2; possibly TRBD1 for D (6 bases). This CDR3 comprises 15 residues. Germline values: CDR1 SGHRS, CDR2 YFSETQ. The V end was cut by 4 bases, the J end by 0 bases, with 13 bases between. The CDR3 sequence: CASSPRQASNYGYTF. DNA of the CDR3: TGCGCCAGCAGCCCGAGACAGGCTTCTAACTATGGCTACACCTTC. The full variable domain, rest sourced from reference TRBV5-1 and TRBJ1-2, is KAGVTQTPRYLIKTRGQQVTLSCSPISGHRSVSWYQQTPGQGLQFLFEYFSETQRNKGNFPGRFSGRQFSNSRSEMNVSTLELGDSALYLCASSPRQASNYGYTFGSGTRLTVV.

Many counts were recorded for this clonotype. The V call is TRBV10-3, the J call TRBJ2-1; D is unresolved. The CDR3 covers 13 residues. V was trimmed by 11 bases and J by 0 bases, leaving 11 bases between them. Germline CDR1 and CDR2: ENHRY and SYGVKD. The CDR3 sequence is CASLGSSYNEQFF. In nucleotides, the CDR3 is TGTGCCTCTCTAGGTAGCTCCTACAATGAGCAGTTCTTC.

This clonotype showed up many times. The chain has TRBV24-1 and TRBJ1-4; 8 nucleotides agree with TRBD1. CDR3 length: 15 amino acids. Germline V lookup: CDR1 KGHDR, CDR2 SFDVKD. V was pared by 5 bases and J by 8 bases, with 9 bases of the junction left unmatched. Written as DNA, the CDR3 is TGTGCCACCAGTGCCGGACAGGGCCCTTCGGAAAAACTGTTTTTT. Its translation: CATSAGQGPSEKLFF.

The chain joins TRBV10-3 to TRBJ2-5; TRBD2 matches at 11 bases. V was clipped by 10 bases and J by 2 bases; unmatched bases: 9. The CDR3 has 15 amino acids. Germline lookup yields CDR1 ENHRY and CDR2 SYGVKD. CDR3 sequence: CASMRTSGGQETQYF. In DNA, the CDR3 is TGTGCCAGCATGAGAACTAGCGGGGGACAAGAGACCCAGTACTTC.

This clonotype was seen many times. CDR3 nucleotide sequence: TGCAGTGCTAGAGACGACAGGGGCTCTGGAAACACCATATATTTT. The encoded protein is CSARDDRGSGNTIYF. The gene calls are TRBV20-1 and TRBJ1-3; TRBD1 matches 8 bases. Trimming took 0 bases from V and 0 from J; bases not matched to a gene: 1. CDR1 is DFQATT and CDR2 is SNEGSKA in the germline V gene (reference sequence). The CDR3 spans 15 residues.

The table lists this clonotype with a count of one. This rearrangement joins TRBV7-6 to TRBJ2-5; unclear D gene. This CDR3 contains 15 residues. Germline V lookup: CDR1 SGHVS, CDR2 FNYEAQ. Trimming took 5 bases from V and 2 from J, leaving 15 bases between them. The CDR3 bases are TGTGCCAGCAGCCCGACGGACGGACCTCAAGAGACCCAGTACTTC. As protein: CASSPTDGPQETQYF. Together with reference TRBV7-6 and TRBJ2-5, the CDR3 gives the full variable domain: GAGVSQSPRYKVTKRGQDVALRCDPISGHVSLYWYRQALGQGPEFLTYFNYEAQQDKSGLPNDRFSAERPEGSISTLTIQRTEQRDSAMYRCASSPTDGPQETQYFGPGTRLLVL.

The sample holds many counts of this clonotype. The chain couples TRBV20-1 to TRBJ1-6; 7 nucleotides line up with TRBD1. In germline, CDR1 is DFQATT, CDR2 SNEGSKA (reference sequence). The trim removed 6 bases at V and 4 bases at J, leaving 9 bases unmatched. This CDR3 has 15 amino acids. DNA of the CDR3: TGCAGTGCCCGGCCCGGGACAGCTTATAATTCACCCCTCCACTTT. Its protein is CSARPGTAYNSPLHF.

This clonotype was counted a single time. The chain couples TRBV20-1 to TRBJ1-4, with a weak D call TRBD1 (6 bases). Trimming stripped 6 bases from V and 4 bases from J, with 15 bases between. CDR1 is DFQATT, CDR2 SNEGSKA, per germline (reference sequence). The CDR3 spans 14 residues. This CDR3 reads CSALEGRGNEKLFF. In nucleotides, the CDR3 is TGCAGTGCCCTAGAAGGCAGGGGTAATGAAAAACTGTTTTTT.

The chain has TRBV6-1 and TRBJ1-5, with 11 bases that match TRBD1. The V gene end was trimmed by 8 bases and the J gene end by 5 bases; junction bases not matched to a gene: 2. Germline CDR1 and CDR2: MNHNS and SASEGT. CDR3 length: 13 amino acids. CDR3 bases: TGTGCCAGCGGGACAGGGGGAGATCAGCCCCAGCATTTT. It translates to CASGTGGDQPQHF.

The gene calls are TRBV6-5 and TRBJ2-2; D is perhaps TRBD2 (5 bases). CDR1 and CDR2 from the germline V gene are MNHEY and SVGAGI. CDR3 length: 13 amino acids. V gave up 2 bases and J gave up 5 bases, with 6 bases separating them. As DNA, the CDR3 is TGTGCCAGCAGTTACCCGGGGACCGGGGAGCTGTTTTTT. Protein sequence: CASSYPGTGELFF.